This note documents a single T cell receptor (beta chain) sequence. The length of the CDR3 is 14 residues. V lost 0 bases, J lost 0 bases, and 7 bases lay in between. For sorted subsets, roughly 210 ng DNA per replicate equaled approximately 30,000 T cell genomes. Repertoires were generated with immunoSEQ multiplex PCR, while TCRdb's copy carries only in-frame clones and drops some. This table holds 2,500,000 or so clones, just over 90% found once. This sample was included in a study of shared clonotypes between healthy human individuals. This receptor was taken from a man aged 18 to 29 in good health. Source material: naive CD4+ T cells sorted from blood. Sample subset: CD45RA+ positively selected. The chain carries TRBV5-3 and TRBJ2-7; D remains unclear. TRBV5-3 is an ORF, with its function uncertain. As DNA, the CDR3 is TGTGCCAGAAGCTTGGATGGGATCTCCTACGAGCAGTACTTC. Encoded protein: CARSLDGISYEQYF.